This T cell receptor (beta chain) was recorded in a study of OX40 agonist ivuxolimab in advanced cancers. Germline CDR1 SGHRS, CDR2 YFSETQ. The V segment lost 9 bases and the J segment 7 bases; nucleotides outside the gene matches: 10. The CDR3 is 13 amino acids. Clones were sequenced by immunoSEQ multiplex PCR, and TCRdb holds only the in-frame ones, with some missing. Here the sample spans tens of thousands of clones, 85% being singletons. The chain has TRBV5-1 and TRBJ2-5; 9 bases fit TRBD2. This TCR derives from an adult with an advanced solid tumor such as melanoma, head and neck, liver or kidney cancer. Sequencing was performed on CD4+ or CD8+ T cells sorted from blood, taken in a trial of the OX40 agonist ivuxolimab. CDR3 DNA sequence: TGCGCCACCAGTAGCGGGGGCCAGGGGACCCAGTACTTC. Amino acids: CATSSGGQGTQYF. Full variable domain (remainder filled in from reference TRBV5-1 and TRBJ2-5): KAGVTQTPRYLIKTRGQQVTLSCSPISGHRSVSWYQQTPGQGLQFLFEYFSETQRNKGNFPGRFSGRQFSNSRSEMNVSTLELGDSALYLCATSSGGQGTQYFGPGTRLLVL.